This TCR beta chain appears in the sequencing data of a study of CD4+ T cells in melanoma. CDR1 SGHTA and CDR2 FQGNSA come from the germline V gene. V lost 1 base to trimming and J lost 1 base; unmatched junction nucleotides: 4. There are 17 residues in the CDR3. Regarding this clone: What it recognizes is unknown.

Here immunoSEQ multiplex PCR was the method, and the copy in TCRdb shows in-frame clones only, minus some. In the table there are about 9,100 clones, approximately 71% of which are singletons. Study-wide results and caveats: Neoantigen-specific CD4+ T cells in melanoma reportedly had diverse differentiation states. A reported correlation linked neoantigen-specific CD4+ T cells to CD8+, macrophage and B cell function.

This chain joins TRBV7-2 and TRBJ1-6; TRBD1 aligns across 7 bases. The clonotype was recovered from a human donor with melanoma. Input material: cells from a culture (not recorded whether cultured in vitro). CDR3 DNA: TGTGCCAGCAGCTTAGGAGGGGGCCAATCCTATAATTCACCCCTCCACTTT. This translates into CASSLGGGQSYNSPLHF.